These 17 T cell receptor beta chains came from one sample sequenced in a study of cytomegalovirus exposure and HLA in healthy donors. The PCR ran on 60 Vbeta and 13 Jbeta primers. Measured with immunoSEQ multiplex PCR; TCRdb has only the in-frame clones, and not every one. The sample carries 120,000 to 150,000 clones, 55% to 80% recorded once. The material sequenced was PBMCs. The receptors stem from a human donor in good health.

The J gene is TRBJ2-7, the V gene TRBV19; TRBD1 aligns across 10 bases. Per germline, CDR1 LNHDA and CDR2 SQIVND (reference sequence). With 7 bases clipped from V and 3 bases from J, the junction kept 9 bases outside the gene matches. This CDR3 contains 15 residues. The CDR3 nucleotides read TGTGCCAGTACCGGGGGACAGGGGACCCTCTACGAGCAGTACTTC. Translating gives CASTGGQGTLYEQYF.

The chain uses TRBV5-4 and TRBJ2-1; TRBD2 aligns across 7 bases. The CDR3 covers 15 residues. Per germline, CDR1 SGHNT and CDR2 YYREEE (reference sequence). Losses at the gene ends were 1 base for V and 6 bases for J; bases not matched to a gene: 7. The CDR3 spells CASSLLAGVSNEQFF. The CDR3 DNA is TGTGCCAGCAGCTTGTTGGCGGGGGTGTCCAATGAGCAGTTCTTC.

CDR3 nucleotides: TGTGCCAGCAGCCAAGGCTTTGAGAGCGGGATAACCTACGAGCAGTACTTC. Translation: CASSQGFESGITYEQYF. The chain has TRBV14 and TRBJ2-7; 7 positions match TRBD2. The CDR3 has 17 amino acids. The germline CDR1 and CDR2 sequences are SGHDN and FVKESK. V was pared by 1 base and J by 2 bases, with 11 bases of the junction left unmatched.

The V call is TRBV25-1, the J call TRBJ1-3; D is possibly TRBD1 (5 bases). V was clipped by 4 bases and J by 0 bases, with 13 bases between them. From germline, CDR1 is MGHDK and CDR2 SYGVNS. CDR3 length: 16 amino acids. CDR3 in DNA: TGTGCCAGCAGTGCACCGGGACTCCCCTCTGGAAACACCATATATTTT. Protein: CASSAPGLPSGNTIYF. The full variable domain, with the rest looked up from reference TRBV25-1 and TRBJ1-3, is EADIYQTPRYLVIGTGKKITLECSQTMGHDKMYWYQQDPGMELHLIHYSYGVNSTEKGDLSSESTVSRIRTEHFPLTLESARPSHTSQYLCASSAPGLPSGNTIYFGEGSWLTVV.

In its sample, this clone was seen a few times. This chain joins TRBV19 and TRBJ1-2, with 7 bases fitting TRBD1. The V gene's germline CDR1 is LNHDA and CDR2 SQIVND (reference sequence). The CDR3 loop spans 12 amino acids. J lost 6 bases, V lost 4 bases, and 2 bases had no gene match. CDR3 region: CASSTTGNGYTF. For the CDR3, the DNA is TGTGCCAGTAGTACGACAGGGAATGGCTACACCTTC. The entire variable domain, with the rest obtained from reference TRBV19 and TRBJ1-2, is as follows: DGGITQSPKYLFRKEGQNVTLSCEQNLNHDAMYWYRQDPGQGLRLIYYSQIVNDFQKGDIAEGYSVSREKKESFPLTVTSAQKNPTAFYLCASSTTGNGYTFGSGTRLTVV.

J is TRBJ2-4 and V is TRBV27, with D perhaps TRBD1 (5 bases). This CDR3 is built from 15 residues. Deletions cut 3 bases from V and 1 base from J, with 10 bases between. Per the germline V gene, CDR1 is MNHEY and CDR2 is SMNVEV (reference sequence). CDR3: CASSFDRQAKNIQYF. The CDR3 DNA is TGTGCCAGCAGTTTTGACCGACAGGCCAAAAACATTCAGTACTTC.

The gene calls are TRBV19 and TRBJ2-6; 8 bases map to TRBD1. CDR3 length: 19 amino acids. V shed 1 base, J shed 1 base, and the junction held 9 bases outside the gene matches. Germline V gene data show CDR1 as LNHDA and CDR2 as SQIVND (reference sequence). The CDR3 loop reads CASSIAGTGRGSGANVLTF. CDR3 coding DNA: TGTGCCAGTAGTATAGCCGGGACAGGTAGAGGGTCTGGGGCCAACGTCCTGACTTTC.

The rearrangement joins TRBV7-8 to TRBJ2-7; D may be TRBD2 (7 bases). The CDR3 extends over 17 amino acids. Germline V lookup: CDR1 SGHVS, CDR2 FQNEAQ. V was cut by 1 base and J by 4 bases, with 20 bases left in between. CDR3 region: CASSLVGGGQGYYEQYF. CDR3 in DNA: TGTGCCAGCAGCTTAGTAGGGGGGGGGCAGGGTTATTACGAGCAGTACTTC.

This clone was recorded a few times. This chain links TRBV5-4 with TRBJ1-2; a weak D match, TRBD1 (6 bases). Trimming removed 2 bases at V and 4 bases at J, with 12 bases between. From germline, CDR1 is SGHNT and CDR2 YYREEE (reference sequence). The CDR3 totals 14 residues. This chain's CDR3 is CASSFGGGLYGYTF. In nucleotides, the CDR3 is TGTGCCAGCAGCTTTGGGGGGGGGCTCTATGGCTACACCTTC. Drawing the rest from reference TRBV5-4 and TRBJ1-2, the complete variable domain is ETGVTQSPTHLIKTRGQQVTLRCSSQSGHNTVSWYQQALGQGPQFIFQYYREEENGRGNFPPRFSGLQFPNYSSELNVNALELDDSALYLCASSFGGGLYGYTFGSGTRLTVV.

This sequence joins TRBV5-1 and TRBJ1-2, with D possibly matching TRBD1 (6 bases). CDR1 and CDR2 (germline): SGHRS, YFSETQ. This CDR3 spans 15 amino acids. Between the trimmed V and J ends, which lost 0 bases and 6 bases, there was a span of 15 bases. CDR3 region: CASSLVRGGEDGYTF. The CDR3 DNA reads TGCGCCAGCAGCTTGGTTCGTGGGGGCGAGGATGGCTACACCTTC. Full variable domain (missing parts from reference TRBV5-1 and TRBJ1-2): KAGVTQTPRYLIKTRGQQVTLSCSPISGHRSVSWYQQTPGQGLQFLFEYFSETQRNKGNFPGRFSGRQFSNSRSEMNVSTLELGDSALYLCASSLVRGGEDGYTFGSGTRLTVV.

The chain links TRBV2 to TRBJ2-3; 12 nucleotides line up with TRBD2. Looked up from germline, CDR1 is SNHLY and CDR2 is FYNNEI. V trimming: 5 bases; J trimming: 0 bases; junction bases outside the gene matches: 18. The CDR3 sequence is 21 residues long. CDR3 coding DNA: TGTGCCAGCAGTACCCACCGGACTAGCGGGACAATACATTCTAGCACAGATACGCAGTATTTT. This codes for CASSTHRTSGTIHSSTDTQYF.

V and J are TRBV6-8 and TRBJ2-5; 7 nucleotides match TRBD1. J gave up 4 bases and V 5 bases, and 10 bases lay outside the gene matches. Germline CDR1 reads MNHGY; CDR2 reads SAAAGT. The CDR3 is 15 amino acids. For the CDR3, the DNA is TGTGCCAGCAGTGAAGACAGGGCAGGAGGAGAGACCCAGTACTTC. This translates into CASSEDRAGGETQYF.

This clone was picked up one time. The genes are TRBV15 and TRBJ2-4, with D unresolved. The CDR3 covers 15 residues. Trimming removed 0 bases from V and 4 bases from J, with 10 bases in between. The germline gives CDR1 LNHNV, CDR2 YYDKDF (reference sequence). The CDR3 DNA reads TGTGCCACCAGCAGAGATCGACAAGTGAAAAACATTCAGTACTTC. Protein: CATSRDRQVKNIQYF.

Remarks on this clone: At one of its ends the junction is not consistent with the germline gene, which may arise from a read error. The genes are TRBV5-1 and TRBJ2-3; perhaps TRBD1 as D (6 bases). The germline V gene encodes CDR1 SGHRS and CDR2 YFSETQ. This CDR3 is built from 14 residues. CDR3 DNA sequence: TGCGCCAGCAGTTTGGACAGAAGCACAGATACGCAGTATTTT. It specifies CASSLDRSTDTQYF.

The CDR3 here is CASSQALLVAKNIQYF. The CDR3 bases are TGCGCCAGCAGCCAAGCGCTCCTAGTGGCCAAAAACATTCAGTACTTC. The chain links TRBV4-1 to TRBJ2-4; no clear D gene. Deletions cut 1 base from V and 1 base from J, with 11 bases between. From germline, CDR1 is MGHRA and CDR2 YSYEKL. This CDR3 comprises 16 residues.

This clone has just a few counts. V gene TRBV9 combines with J gene TRBJ2-1; 7 nucleotides match TRBD1. V lost 2 bases to trimming and J lost 1 base; unmatched junction nucleotides: 12. Germline CDR1 is SGDLS and CDR2 is YYNGEE. There are 18 residues in the CDR3. CDR3 coding DNA: TGTGCCAGCAGCGTGGGACAGTTCTTTGTAAGTTCCTACAATGAGCAGTTCTTC. Its protein product is CASSVGQFFVSSYNEQFF.

CDR3 in amino acids: CASSEVLLTGGGYTF. The CDR3 region has the DNA TGTGCCAGCAGTGAAGTTTTGTTGACAGGGGGCGGCTACACCTTC. J is TRBJ1-2 and V is TRBV2; 10 bases are a match to TRBD1. Germline trimming cut 1 base from V and 8 bases from J; bases unmatched to any gene: 7. This CDR3 comprises 15 residues. The germline V gene encodes CDR1 SNHLY and CDR2 FYNNEI.